In its sample, the clone carrying this TCR beta chain was seen once. The sample comes from a study of cytomegalovirus exposure and HLA in healthy donors. Study background: Out of 180 million or so T cells, an earlier analysis found 117 million unique TCR beta sequences in total.

CDR1 SQVTM and CDR2 ANQGSEA come from the germline V gene. Unmatched junction bases numbered 2, after V lost 5 bases and J lost 5 bases. The CDR3 is made up of 12 amino acids. The study ran its PCR with 60 Vbeta and 13 Jbeta primers. Original methodology: Later work found around 85 million unique TCR beta chains, with approximately 12 million shared. The method was immunoSEQ multiplex PCR; TCRdb's version includes in-frame clones alone and lacks a portion of them. V and J calls and clone size are as listed in that table; D and trimming were resolved from the DNA. The table records 200,000 or so clones, more than 75% of them present only once.

The chain combines TRBV29-1 with TRBJ2-1, with 8 positions matching TRBD2. The sample was PBMCs. This receptor was taken from a girl under two years old in good health and CMV-seronegative. CDR3 coding DNA: TGCAGCGTTACACTAGCGGACAATGAGCAGTTCTTC. It encodes CSVTLADNEQFF.